What follows are 21 T cell receptor beta chains derived from one specimen sequenced in a study of human T cells and chemical hapten exposure. Time point: patch test 3, about 24 weeks after DPC sensitization. Treatment given: therapeutic diphenylcyclopropenone sensitization with weekly scalp DPC. TCRdb fed the RACE reads into MiXCR, producing one record per CDR3 protein. The data show fewer than 80,000 distinct CDR3 sequences, approximately 11% seen once. Sequences were derived from whole blood, sampled in connection with sensitization to the hapten diphenylcyclopropenone (DPC). These receptors came from a woman aged 25 to 39 with alopecia areata. Some clones in this sample may be carry-over from other donors' samples.

The chain joins TRBV29-1 to TRBJ2-2; D possibly uses TRBD1 or TRBD2 (5 bases each). Looked up from germline, CDR1 is SQVTM and CDR2 is ANQGSEA. The CDR3 runs 13 residues. The V end lost 6 bases, the J end lost 1 base, and 9 bases lay between the germline ends. CDR3 in DNA: TGCAGCGTCGGGACCCTGAACACCGGGGAGCTGTTTTTT. Amino acids: CSVGTLNTGELFF.

The V call is TRBV11-3, the J call TRBJ1-1; D is unclear. CDR1 SGHNT and CDR2 YENEEA come from the germline V gene. The length of the CDR3 is 13 residues. Trimming pared 3 bases from V and 0 bases from J, leaving 5 bases between. CDR3 sequence reads: CASSFSMNTEAFF. The CDR3 DNA reads as TGTGCCAGCAGCTTCAGCATGAACACTGAAGCTTTCTTT.

This clonotype was observed a few times. The chain combines TRBV5-1 with TRBJ1-6; possibly TRBD1 for D (5 bases). V lost 7 bases to trimming and J lost 7 bases, with 15 bases between them. The CDR3 is 14 residues long. CDR1 and CDR2 (germline): SGHRS, YFSETQ. This chain's CDR3 is CASGVGHLNSPLHF. The CDR3 nucleotides are TGCGCCAGCGGTGTCGGACATCTAAATTCACCCCTCCACTTT.

The V call is TRBV12-3 or TRBV12-4, the J call TRBJ2-2, with 8 bases that match TRBD1. J gave up 0 bases and V 4 bases, and 1 base lay outside the gene matches. The CDR3 runs to 15 residues. Here the CDR3 DNA reads TGTGCCAGCAGTTCGGGACAGGCGAACACCGGGGAGCTGTTTTTT. Residues: CASSSGQANTGELFF.

This clonotype has a handful of counts. The chain uses TRBV20-1 and TRBJ2-1; a possible D gene is TRBD2 (6 bases). Trimming took off 3 bases at V and 9 bases at J, with 18 bases between the two ends. Germline loops: CDR1 DFQATT, CDR2 SNEGSKA (reference sequence). The CDR3 totals 14 residues. CDR3 protein: CSASEVSGQVEQFF. The CDR3 coding sequence is TGCAGTGCTAGTGAAGTGAGCGGGCAGGTTGAGCAGTTCTTC.

The V call is TRBV10-3, the J call TRBJ2-7; perhaps TRBD1 as D (5 bases). V lost 6 bases to trimming and J lost 3 bases, with 12 bases between them. The CDR3 contains 13 residues. Germline V gene lookup returns CDR1 ENHRY and CDR2 SYGVKD. The CDR3 nucleotides are TGTGCCATCAGAGAGGACACGGACTACGAGCAGTACTTC. This codes for CAIREDTDYEQYF.

This clonotype was seen at least ten times. The rearrangement links TRBV29-1 to TRBJ2-5; TRBD2 agrees at 8 bases. The V and J ends lost 7 bases and 4 bases, in that order; junction bases with no gene match: 8. Germline lookup yields CDR1 SQVTM and CDR2 ANQGSEA. This CDR3 region has 13 residues. The CDR3 region has the DNA TGCAGCGCGACGGGGGGGCCCGGAGAGACCCAGTACTTC. This gives the protein CSATGGPGETQYF.

The CDR3 sequence: CASSPPGLSDYGYTF. DNA of the CDR3: TGTGCCAGCTCACCTCCAGGACTGAGTGACTATGGCTACACCTTC. The rearrangement uses TRBV18 and TRBJ1-2; no clear D gene. The germline V and J ends were trimmed by 3 bases and 3 bases, with 14 bases remaining between them. The CDR3 is 15 residues long. Germline V CDR1 and CDR2: KGHSH, LQKENI.

This clonotype has just a few counts. The rearrangement links TRBV3-1 to TRBJ2-7, with 12 nucleotides matching TRBD2. This CDR3 spans 16 amino acids. The junction had 8 bases not matched to a gene; V was cut back by 3 bases and J by 5 bases. The germline V gene has CDR1 LGHDT and CDR2 YNNKEL (reference sequence). CDR3 region: CASSQGIGLAGNEQYF. CDR3 nucleotides: TGTGCCAGCAGCCAGGGTATAGGACTAGCGGGAAACGAGCAGTACTTC.

This rearrangement joins TRBV27 to TRBJ1-1; possible D gene TRBD1, 6 bases. Germline assignment: CDR1 MNHEY and CDR2 SMNVEV (reference sequence). Trimming removed 2 bases from V and 0 bases from J, with 7 bases in between. The CDR3 length is 14 residues. The chain's CDR3 is CASSLNRVNTEAFF. The CDR3 nucleotides are TGTGCCAGCAGTTTAAACAGGGTGAACACTGAAGCTTTCTTT.

This clonotype was observed once. The chain is built from TRBV7-2 and TRBJ2-2; D is possibly TRBD2 (6 bases). CDR3 length: 15 amino acids. With 5 bases removed from V and 5 bases from J, the gap between germline ends came to 15 bases. The germline V gene has CDR1 SGHTA and CDR2 FQGNSA. The CDR3 here is CASSPDRDLTGELFF. CDR3 coding DNA: TGTGCCAGCAGCCCGGACCGGGACTTAACCGGGGAGCTGTTTTTT.

Only a few counts were recorded for this clonotype. This rearrangement joins TRBV9 to TRBJ2-7, with D perhaps being TRBD1 or TRBD2 (6 bases each). Looked up from germline, CDR1 is SGDLS and CDR2 is YYNGEE. The CDR3 covers 14 residues. The ends were cut back, 4 bases at V and 3 bases at J, with 14 bases in the middle. This CDR3 reads CASSSVGGSYEQYF. DNA for the CDR3: TGTGCCAGCAGCTCTGTCGGGGGCAGCTACGAGCAGTACTTC.

The chain combines TRBV12-3 or TRBV12-4 with TRBJ1-6, with D tentatively TRBD1 (5 bases). Trimming left V 4 bases short and J 5 bases short, with 9 bases between. The CDR3 is 14 residues long. This CDR3 is CASSSGTNNSPLHF. CDR3 DNA sequence: TGTGCCAGCAGTTCGGGGACCAATAATTCACCCCTCCACTTT.

In its sample, this clonotype was seen a few times. The chain employs TRBV19 and TRBJ2-3; 7 nucleotides align to TRBD2. J was trimmed by 1 base and V by 3 bases; bases with no gene match: 4. The CDR3 is made up of 15 amino acids. Germline values: CDR1 LNHDA, CDR2 SQIVND (reference sequence). The CDR3 region is CASSMQRDGTDTQYF. The CDR3 bases are TGTGCCAGTAGTATGCAGCGGGACGGCACAGATACGCAGTATTTT.

V is TRBV11-2 and J is TRBJ2-5; 7 bases map to TRBD2. V lost 4 bases to trimming and J lost 2 bases; unmatched junction nucleotides: 1. In germline, CDR1 is SGHAT, CDR2 FQNNGV. This CDR3 is 13 amino acids long. The CDR3 sequence: CASSWGGQETQYF. CDR3 sequence (DNA): TGTGCCAGCAGCTGGGGGGGACAAGAGACCCAGTACTTC. Combining the CDR3 with reference TRBV11-2 and TRBJ2-5 gives the whole variable domain EAGVAQSPRYKIIEKRQSVAFWCNPISGHATLYWYQQILGQGPKLLIQFQNNGVVDDSQLPKDRFSAERLKGVDSTLKIQPAKLEDSAVYLCASSWGGQETQYFGPGTRLLVL.

This clonotype was found a few times. The V and J genes are TRBV14 and TRBJ2-6; possibly TRBD1 for D (5 bases). The germline V gene encodes CDR1 SGHDN and CDR2 FVKESK. CDR3 size: 18 residues. The V gene lost 4 bases and the J gene lost 0 bases, with 16 bases spanning the gap. The CDR3 is CASSRLTVASSGANVLTF. The CDR3 region has the DNA TGTGCCAGCAGCCGTCTGACAGTGGCTAGCTCTGGGGCCAACGTCCTGACTTTC.

J is TRBJ2-6 and V is TRBV6-2 or TRBV6-3; maybe TRBD1 (5 bases). V was pared by 7 bases and J by 0 bases, with 13 bases between. Germline CDR1 and CDR2: MNHEY and SVGEGT. CDR3 length: 16 residues. This CDR3 reads CASKPPQDSGANVLTF. CDR3 DNA sequence: TGTGCCAGCAAGCCCCCACAGGACTCTGGGGCCAACGTCCTGACTTTC.

This clonotype was recorded at least ten times. The chain carries TRBV28 and TRBJ1-1; D may be TRBD1 (5 bases). This CDR3 is built from 14 residues. V was trimmed by 1 base and J by 1 base, leaving 7 bases between them. From germline, CDR1 is MDHEN and CDR2 SYDVKM. CDR3 amino acids: CASSLLQENTEAFF. Here the CDR3 DNA reads TGTGCCAGCAGTTTATTACAGGAGAACACTGAAGCTTTCTTT.

This clonotype was observed a few times. The V gene is TRBV12-3 or TRBV12-4, the J gene TRBJ2-1; 9 bases are shared with TRBD2. J gave up 6 bases and V 4 bases, and 13 bases lay outside the gene matches. The length of the CDR3 is 17 residues. The CDR3 DNA is TGTGCCAGCAGTTATCGCGTAGGTAGCGGGAGTTCCAATGAGCAGTTCTTC. Protein product: CASSYRVGSGSSNEQFF.

This clonotype was seen a few times. The CDR3 sequence: CASSLARAGGGDTQYF. The DNA of the CDR3 is TGTGCCAGCAGCTTAGCGCGGGCGGGCGGAGGGGATACGCAGTATTTT. The chain joins TRBV7-8 to TRBJ2-3; tentatively, D is TRBD2 (6 bases). The CDR3 loop spans 16 amino acids. V shed 0 bases and J shed 6 bases, with 16 bases lying between them. The germline CDR1 and CDR2 sequences are SGHVS and FQNEAQ.

The chain employs TRBV12-3 or TRBV12-4 and TRBJ2-1; 7 bases agree with TRBD2. The CDR3 totals 16 residues. The junction had 9 bases not matched to a gene; V was cut back by 3 bases and J by 4 bases. The CDR3 sequence: CASSFRAGVSYNEQFF. The CDR3 nucleotides are TGTGCCAGCAGTTTTAGGGCGGGAGTATCTTACAATGAGCAGTTCTTC.